Following are 20 T cell receptor beta chains from one sample sequenced in a study of blood T cell repertoires in COVID-19. Repertoires were generated with immunoSEQ multiplex PCR, while TCRdb's copy carries only in-frame clones and drops some. The data show fewer than 250,000 clones, 83% seen once. The specimen was PBMCs or T cells enriched from blood (not recorded which). The receptors derive from a woman aged 45-59 years who had been exposed to COVID-19.

This chain links TRBV5-1 with TRBJ1-1, with 7 bases matching TRBD1. This CDR3 is built from 17 residues. V shed 3 bases and J 5 bases; nucleotides not matched to a gene: 16. Looked up from germline, CDR1 is SGHRS and CDR2 is YFSETQ. The CDR3 region has the DNA TGCGCCAGCAGCTCAGGAGGGGGCGCGGGAGGTCGGACTGAAGCTTTCTTT. Translated: CASSSGGGAGGRTEAFF.

The chain carries TRBV21-1 and TRBJ1-1; TRBD1, the D gene given by the table, was not confirmed from the DNA. TRBV21-1 is a pseudogene segment. The CDR3 is made up of 13 amino acids. CDR3 sequence reads: CASSSRGSTEAFF. Here the CDR3 DNA reads TGTGCCAGCAGCTCCAGGGGATCGACTGAAGCTTTCTTT.

CDR3 residues: CASSLGTGTEAFF. In DNA form, the CDR3 reads TGTGCCAGCAGCCTCGGGACTGGCACTGAAGCTTTCTTT. This rearrangement joins TRBV6-2 or TRBV6-3 to TRBJ1-1, with D possibly TRBD1 on 5 matching bases. This CDR3 has 13 amino acids. V was pared by 6 bases and J by 4 bases, with 12 bases between. Per the germline V gene, CDR1 is MNHEY and CDR2 is SVGEGT.

V gene TRBV5-1 combines with J gene TRBJ1-1; no clear D. The CDR3 consists of 14 residues. Germline lookup yields CDR1 SGHRS and CDR2 YFSETQ. The V end lost 2 bases, the J end lost 3 bases, and 11 bases lay between the germline ends. The CDR3 DNA is TGCGCCAGCAGCTTTCTCGGGGTAGACACTGAAGCTTTCTTT. This codes for CASSFLGVDTEAFF.

This clone was seen only once. The CDR3 spells CASSLSLRGYLETQYF. The CDR3 DNA sequence: TGTGCCAGCAGCTTGTCTCTGCGGGGTTACTTAGAGACCCAGTACTTC. This chain uses TRBV5-6 with TRBJ2-5; D possibly corresponds to TRBD2 (6 bases). The CDR3 consists of 16 residues. Germline V gives CDR1 SGHDT, CDR2 YYEEEE. V was trimmed by 1 base and J by 4 bases, leaving 17 bases between them.

This chain uses TRBV5-4 with TRBJ1-1, with D uncertain. Germline CDR1 reads SGHNT; CDR2 reads YYREEE (reference sequence). V was pared by 5 bases and J by 2 bases, with 10 bases between. The length of the CDR3 is 13 residues. CDR3 nucleotide sequence: TGTGCCAGCAGTTCGGGGAGAAACACTGAAGCTTTCTTT. Its translation is CASSSGRNTEAFF.

This clone was observed a single time. The V and J genes are TRBV30 and TRBJ1-2, with D perhaps TRBD1 (5 bases). The CDR3 extends over 12 amino acids. The germline gives CDR1 GTSNPN, CDR2 SVGIG (reference sequence). V was pared by 0 bases and J by 7 bases, with 9 bases between. CDR3 amino acids: CAWSVSQGGYTF. The CDR3 bases are TGTGCCTGGAGTGTAAGTCAGGGTGGCTACACCTTC. Full variable domain (rest looked up from reference TRBV30 and TRBJ1-2): SQTIHQWPATLVQPVGSPLSLECTVEGTSNPNLYWYRQAAGRGLQLLFYSVGIGQISSEVPQNLSASRPQDRQFILSSKKLLLSDSGFYLCAWSVSQGGYTFGSGTRLTVV.

The chain has TRBV9 and TRBJ2-3; tentative D call: TRBD1 (6 bases). From germline, CDR1 is SGDLS and CDR2 YYNGEE. The V end lost 5 bases, the J end lost 1 base, and 20 bases lay between the germline ends. This CDR3 spans 17 amino acids. As DNA, the CDR3 is TGTGCCAGCAGTAAAGGTGGGGGCTACCCTGGCACAGATACGCAGTATTTT. Translating gives CASSKGGGYPGTDTQYF.

This rearrangement joins TRBV6-5 to TRBJ2-1; D perhaps matches TRBD2 (6 bases). Looked up from germline, CDR1 is MNHEY and CDR2 is SVGAGI. Trimming stripped 3 bases from V and 6 bases from J, with 18 bases between. The CDR3 extends over 16 amino acids. The CDR3 coding sequence is TGTGCCAGCAGTTATTTTGGGACTCCTGGGGCCAATGAGCAGTTCTTC. Translating it yields CASSYFGTPGANEQFF.

The chain joins TRBV2 to TRBJ2-1; 10 bases map to TRBD2. V shed 8 bases and J 6 bases; nucleotides not matched to a gene: 10. The CDR3 is made up of 15 amino acids. Germline CDR1 reads SNHLY; CDR2 reads FYNNEI. This chain's CDR3 is CASGLTSGPGNEQFF. CDR3 in DNA: TGTGCCAGCGGGTTGACTAGCGGGCCTGGCAATGAGCAGTTCTTC.

The chain has TRBV10-3 and TRBJ1-1; 7 bases map to TRBD1. Germline V CDR1 and CDR2: ENHRY, SYGVKD. This CDR3 spans 14 amino acids. V lost 10 bases, J lost 6 bases, and 14 bases stayed unmatched. The CDR3 loop reads CATMQTGQSAEAFF. CDR3 in DNA: TGTGCCACCATGCAGACAGGGCAAAGCGCTGAAGCTTTCTTT.

The CDR3 region is CATTGQGRQKLFF. The CDR3, as DNA: TGTGCCACAACAGGACAGGGGCGACAAAAACTGTTTTTT. The chain uses TRBV15 and TRBJ1-4; 9 bases agree with TRBD1. The germline CDR1 and CDR2 sequences are LNHNV and YYDKDF (reference sequence). CDR3 length: 13 residues. The V segment lost 9 bases and the J segment 9 bases; nucleotides outside the gene matches: 8.

The J gene is TRBJ1-1, the V gene TRBV19; D uncertain. Germline CDR1 reads LNHDA; CDR2 reads SQIVND (reference sequence). Trimming pared 5 bases from V and 7 bases from J, leaving 8 bases between. The CDR3 contains 11 residues. CDR3 coding DNA: TGTGCCAGTAGTGCTGACATTGAAGCTTTCTTT. Translating it yields CASSADIEAFF.

The chain carries TRBV7-2 and TRBJ2-3; tentative D call: TRBD2 (6 bases). Germline V CDR1 and CDR2: SGHTA, FQGNSA. Deletions cut 5 bases from V and 1 base from J, with 13 bases between. The CDR3 is 15 amino acids. CDR3 in amino acids: CASSLDGGGTDTQYF. CDR3 DNA sequence: TGTGCCAGCAGCCTAGACGGGGGAGGCACAGATACGCAGTATTTT.

This clone has ten or more counts. The genes are TRBV7-2 and TRBJ2-3; 7 bases match TRBD1. The V and J ends lost 5 bases and 6 bases, in that order; junction bases with no gene match: 14. Germline V gene data show CDR1 as SGHTA and CDR2 as FQGNSA. The CDR3 loop spans 16 amino acids. This CDR3 is CASSADRAGPLDTQYF. The CDR3 DNA sequence: TGTGCCAGCAGCGCCGACAGGGCGGGCCCTCTTGATACGCAGTATTTT.

The rearrangement uses TRBV3-1 (or the pseudogene TRBV3-2) and TRBJ2-6; a possible D gene is TRBD1 (6 bases). In germline, CDR1 is LGHDT, CDR2 YNNKEL (reference sequence). V was cut by 5 bases and J by 0 bases, with 11 bases left in between. This CDR3 has 16 residues. The CDR3 nucleotides read TGTGCCAGCAGCAAGACAGGCCTCTCTGGGGCCAACGTCCTGACTTTC. It codes for CASSKTGLSGANVLTF.

The sample holds one count of this clone. The chain carries TRBV5-6 and TRBJ1-3; D is possibly TRBD1 (5 bases). This CDR3 is 15 amino acids long. The V end lost 2 bases, the J end lost 4 bases, and 13 bases lay between the germline ends. Germline CDR1 SGHDT, CDR2 YYEEEE. The CDR3 loop is CASSLVTGAGNTIYF. The CDR3 DNA follows: TGTGCCAGCAGCTTAGTCACAGGTGCCGGAAACACCATATATTTT.

Judged by abundance, this clone is medium-sized (0.01 to 0.1%). The rearrangement joins TRBV29-1 to TRBJ1-2, with TRBD1 matching 7 bases. The trim removed 0 bases at V and 4 bases at J, leaving 2 bases unmatched. The CDR3 totals 13 residues. Germline CDR1 and CDR2: SQVTM and ANQGSEA. Here the CDR3 reads CSVEEGGGYGYTF. The CDR3 DNA sequence: TGCAGCGTTGAAGAAGGGGGCGGCTATGGCTACACCTTC.

V and J are TRBV30 and TRBJ1-2; D ambiguous. The CDR3 runs 12 residues. V dropped 1 base and J dropped 8 bases, with 11 bases sitting between them. Per the germline V gene, CDR1 is GTSNPN and CDR2 is SVGIG (reference sequence). DNA of the CDR3: TGTGCCTGGAGTGGTGGAGGGAGCGGCTACACCTTC. This encodes CAWSGGGSGYTF.

The genes are TRBV11-2 and TRBJ2-5; TRBD1 might be the D (6 bases). The V end lost 0 bases, the J end lost 5 bases, and 13 bases lay between the germline ends. This CDR3 has 15 amino acids. Germline lookup yields CDR1 SGHAT and CDR2 FQNNGV. The chain's CDR3 is CASSLEAGDGETQYF. CDR3 DNA: TGTGCCAGCAGCTTAGAGGCAGGGGATGGGGAGACCCAGTACTTC. Using reference TRBV11-2 and TRBJ2-5 for the parts outside the CDR3, the full variable domain is EAGVAQSPRYKIIEKRQSVAFWCNPISGHATLYWYQQILGQGPKLLIQFQNNGVVDDSQLPKDRFSAERLKGVDSTLKIQPAKLEDSAVYLCASSLEAGDGETQYFGPGTRLLVL.